These 15 T cell receptor beta chains came from one sample sequenced in a study of vaccination and CD4 T cells after COVID-19. These receptors' antigens are unknown. Treatment defined: approximately 11-day PBMC culture with coronavirus spike peptide pools or control peptides (ViraFEST assay). Oncomine TCR Beta short-read sequencing was applied to DNA from cultured CD4+ T cells. Using its own MiXCR run on the PCR reads, TCRdb lists one record per CDR3 protein. The sample lists tens of thousands of distinct CDR3 sequences, roughly 40% occurring once. The sample consisted of CD4+ T cells from blood, cultured in vitro. Every receptor here comes from a human donor who had recovered from COVID-19.

The rearrangement joins TRBV5-4 to TRBJ2-7; perhaps D is TRBD1 or TRBD2 (7 bases each). V was clipped by 4 bases and J by 1 base, with 15 bases between them. The CDR3 is 15 amino acids. CDR1 is SGHNT and CDR2 is YYREEE in the germline V gene (reference sequence). The CDR3 loop reads CASSAGTAGSYEQYF. The CDR3 DNA reads TGTGCCAGCAGCGCAGGGACAGCGGGATCCTACGAGCAGTACTTC.

This clonotype has just a few counts. This chain links TRBV6-1 with TRBJ2-3; D is possibly TRBD2 (6 bases). The CDR3 totals 14 residues. Germline CDR1 and CDR2: MNHNS and SASEGT. Trimming stripped 4 bases from V and 0 bases from J, with 8 bases between. The CDR3 bases are TGTGCCAGCAGTGTCGGGGGTAGCACAGATACGCAGTATTTT. As protein: CASSVGGSTDTQYF.

The chain has TRBV15 and TRBJ1-3; D remains unclear. Trimming took off 5 bases at V and 4 bases at J, with 12 bases between the two ends. From germline, CDR1 is LNHNV and CDR2 YYDKDF (reference sequence). The length of the CDR3 is 14 residues. CDR3 protein: CATSLDLSGNTIYF. Written as DNA, the CDR3 is TGTGCCACCAGCTTGGACCTTTCAGGAAACACCATATATTTT.

V is TRBV6-1 and J is TRBJ2-7; 10 nucleotides agree with TRBD2. V lost 5 bases, J lost 2 bases, and 3 bases stayed unmatched. The CDR3 consists of 14 residues. Germline V gene sequence: CDR1 MNHNS, CDR2 SASEGT. Here the CDR3 DNA reads TGTGCCAGCAGTAGGACTAGCGGAGCCTACGAGCAGTACTTC. Translating it yields CASSRTSGAYEQYF.

The rearrangement joins TRBV28 to TRBJ1-5, with 10 bases lining up with TRBD1. Germline trimming cut 2 bases from V and 6 bases from J; bases unmatched to any gene: 7. There are 16 residues in the CDR3. Germline CDR1 and CDR2: MDHEN and SYDVKM. CDR3 loop: CASSLSEGTGAQPQHF. In DNA form, the CDR3 reads TGTGCCAGCAGTTTAAGTGAAGGGACAGGGGCTCAGCCCCAGCATTTT.

This chain uses TRBV27 with TRBJ1-4, with 12 nucleotides matching TRBD1. This CDR3 comprises 15 residues. J was trimmed by 6 bases and V by 2 bases; bases with no gene match: 1. Germline V gene lookup returns CDR1 MNHEY and CDR2 SMNVEV (reference sequence). The CDR3 region is CASSLRDRGHEKLFF. CDR3 nucleotide sequence: TGTGCCAGCAGTTTAAGGGACAGGGGGCATGAAAAACTGTTTTTT.

The chain links TRBV7-2 to TRBJ2-5, with 10 bases fitting TRBD1. The junction had 18 bases not matched to a gene; V was cut back by 5 bases and J by 3 bases. CDR3 length: 19 amino acids. Germline assignment: CDR1 SGHTA and CDR2 FQGNSA. The CDR3 spells CASSQLRLSDRGMEETQYF. The CDR3 DNA reads TGTGCCAGCAGCCAACTTCGACTCTCGGACAGGGGGATGGAAGAGACCCAGTACTTC.

This clonotype was detected only a few times. J is TRBJ2-2 and V is TRBV20-1; D is possibly TRBD1 or TRBD2 (5 bases each). V was shortened by 0 bases and J by 6 bases, with 8 bases between the two germline ends. The CDR3 runs 13 residues. Germline lookup yields CDR1 DFQATT and CDR2 SNEGSKA (reference sequence). The CDR3 bases are TGCAGTGCTAGAGATCGAGGGGCCGGGGAGCTGTTTTTT. Protein sequence: CSARDRGAGELFF.

A word on this clonotype: An end of the junction differs from the germline gene, which may be a read error. V gene TRBV6-5 combines with J gene TRBJ2-2; 7 bases map to TRBD2. The CDR3 is 17 amino acids. CDR1 and CDR2 from the germline V gene are MNHEY and SVGAGI. In DNA, the CDR3 is TGTACCAGCAGTTACCTCGGACTAGGAGGGAACACCGGGGAGCTGTTTTTT. This encodes CTSSYLGLGGNTGELFF.

This sequence joins TRBV6-1 and TRBJ2-5; D gene uncertain. The germline V and J ends were trimmed by 4 bases and 0 bases, with 9 bases remaining between them. The CDR3 sequence is 14 residues long. From germline, CDR1 is MNHNS and CDR2 SASEGT. The CDR3, as DNA: TGTGCCAGCAGTGGGAGTTTCTACCAAGAGACCCAGTACTTC. It translates to CASSGSFYQETQYF.

This clonotype has just a few counts. V gene TRBV20-1 combines with J gene TRBJ1-2; D may be TRBD1 (6 bases). Trimming removed 1 base from V and 4 bases from J, with 7 bases in between. The germline gives CDR1 DFQATT, CDR2 SNEGSKA (reference sequence). The CDR3 runs to 12 residues. The CDR3 DNA sequence: TGCAGTGCTAGAGGGGGGCCCTATGGCTACACCTTC. The encoded protein is CSARGGPYGYTF.

This clonotype was seen just once. The chain couples TRBV7-3 to TRBJ2-1; D tentatively fits TRBD1 or TRBD2 (5 bases each). Per germline, CDR1 SGHTA and CDR2 FQGTGA. V dropped 2 bases and J dropped 5 bases, with 16 bases sitting between them. The CDR3 loop spans 16 amino acids. The CDR3: CASSLWSGLGDNEQFF. The CDR3 DNA sequence: TGTGCCAGCAGCTTATGGTCAGGGCTGGGAGACAATGAGCAGTTCTTC.

The rearrangement joins TRBV18 to TRBJ1-5; D remains ambiguous. CDR1 and CDR2 from the germline V gene are KGHSH and LQKENI. The CDR3 is 15 amino acids. V was cut by 3 bases and J by 2 bases, with 11 bases left in between. The CDR3 coding sequence is TGTGCCAGCTCACCCCCTGGGAGTGGCAATCAGCCCCAGCATTTT. Its translation: CASSPPGSGNQPQHF.

This clonotype was observed a few times. The genes are TRBV6-5 and TRBJ2-7; 10 bases agree with TRBD1. The germline V gene encodes CDR1 MNHEY and CDR2 SVGAGI. Trimming cost V 4 bases and J 6 bases; bases outside gene matches: 9. The CDR3 covers 15 residues. The chain's CDR3 is CASSSAGTGESEQYF. The DNA for the CDR3 is TGTGCCAGCAGTTCCGCCGGGACAGGGGAGTCCGAGCAGTACTTC.

This clonotype was seen a few times. The chain has TRBV20-1 and TRBJ2-1; D is ambiguous. The CDR3 spans 12 residues. CDR1 is DFQATT, CDR2 SNEGSKA, per germline (reference sequence). The CDR3 protein is CSTLLTYNEQFF. CDR3 DNA sequence: TGCTCTACGTTGCTTACCTACAATGAGCAGTTCTTC.